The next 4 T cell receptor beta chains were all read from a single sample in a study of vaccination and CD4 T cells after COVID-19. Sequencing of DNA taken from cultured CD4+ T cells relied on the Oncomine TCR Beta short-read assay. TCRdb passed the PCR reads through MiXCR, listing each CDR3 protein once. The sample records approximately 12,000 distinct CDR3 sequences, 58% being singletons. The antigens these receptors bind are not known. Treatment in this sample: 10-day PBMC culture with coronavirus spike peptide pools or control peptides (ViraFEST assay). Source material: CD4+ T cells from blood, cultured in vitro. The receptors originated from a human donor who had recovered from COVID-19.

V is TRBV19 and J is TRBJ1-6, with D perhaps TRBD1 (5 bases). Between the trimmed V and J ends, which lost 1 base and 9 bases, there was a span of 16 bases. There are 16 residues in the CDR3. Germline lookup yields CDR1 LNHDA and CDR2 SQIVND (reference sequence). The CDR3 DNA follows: TGTGCCAGTAGTATAGGTCTCTCCAACGGGGGTTCACCCCTCCACTTT. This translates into CASSIGLSNGGSPLHF.

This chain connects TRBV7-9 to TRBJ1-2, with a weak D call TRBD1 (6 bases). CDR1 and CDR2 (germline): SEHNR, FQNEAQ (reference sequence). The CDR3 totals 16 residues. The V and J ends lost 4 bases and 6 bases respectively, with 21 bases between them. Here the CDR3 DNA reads TGTGCCAGCAGCTCAAGACGACAACAGGGATTACATGGCTACACCTTC. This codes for CASSSRRQQGLHGYTF.

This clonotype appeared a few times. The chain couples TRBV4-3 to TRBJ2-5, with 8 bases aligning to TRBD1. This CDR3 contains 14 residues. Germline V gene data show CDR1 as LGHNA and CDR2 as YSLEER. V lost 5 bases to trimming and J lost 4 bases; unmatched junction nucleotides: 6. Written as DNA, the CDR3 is TGCGCCAGCAGCGCCGACAGGGGAGCAGAGACCCAGTACTTC. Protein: CASSADRGAETQYF.

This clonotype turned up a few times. The CDR3 protein is CATSREWTQPQHF. The CDR3 coding sequence is TGTGCCACCAGCAGAGAGTGGACTCAGCCCCAGCATTTT. The chain has TRBV15 and TRBJ1-5; D call uncertain. The CDR3 loop spans 13 amino acids. CDR1 and CDR2 from the germline V gene are LNHNV and YYDKDF (reference sequence). V shed 0 bases and J shed 6 bases, with 6 bases lying between them.